This T cell receptor (beta chain) was obtained from a study of T cell changes during pregnancy in multiple sclerosis. This CDR3 has 16 amino acids. Germline CDR1 is LNHDA and CDR2 is SQIVND (reference sequence). The V end was cut by 6 bases, the J end by 2 bases, with 19 bases between. Here immunoSEQ multiplex PCR was the method, and the copy in TCRdb shows in-frame clones only, minus some. The sample consists of over 55,000 clones, roughly 89% of them appearing once. Sequencing was carried out using peripheral blood from another person, used as feeder cells. This clonotype originated in a human donor whose cells served as feeder cells for cultures in a pregnancy study. The gene calls are TRBV19 and TRBJ1-1; no definite D call. Here the CDR3 DNA reads TGTGCCAGTAGGGCCTTATATGGTCATACCAACACTGAAGCTTTCTTT. Translating gives CASRALYGHTNTEAFF.